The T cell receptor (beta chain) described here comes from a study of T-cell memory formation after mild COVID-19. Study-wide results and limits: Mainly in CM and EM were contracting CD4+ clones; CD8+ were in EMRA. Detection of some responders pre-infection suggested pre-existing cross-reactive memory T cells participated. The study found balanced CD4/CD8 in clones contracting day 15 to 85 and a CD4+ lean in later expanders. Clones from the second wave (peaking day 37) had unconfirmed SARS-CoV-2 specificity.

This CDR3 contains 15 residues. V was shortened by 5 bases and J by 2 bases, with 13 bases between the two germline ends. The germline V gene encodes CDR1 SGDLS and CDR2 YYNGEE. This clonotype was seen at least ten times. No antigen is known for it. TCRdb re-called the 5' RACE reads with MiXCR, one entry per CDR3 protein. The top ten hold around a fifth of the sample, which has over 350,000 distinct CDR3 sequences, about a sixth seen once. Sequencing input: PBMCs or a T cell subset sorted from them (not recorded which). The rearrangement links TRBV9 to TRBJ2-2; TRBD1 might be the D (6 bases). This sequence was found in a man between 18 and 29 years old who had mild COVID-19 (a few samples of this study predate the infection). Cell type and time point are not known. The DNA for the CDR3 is TGTGCCAGCAGTGTCGGGACACTAAACACCGGGGAGCTGTTTTTT. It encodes CASSVGTLNTGELFF.